The present entry profiles one T cell receptor (beta chain) with its context. The data derive from a study of human T cells and chemical hapten exposure. TCRdb recomputed calls from the RACE reads with MiXCR, one row per CDR3 protein. The table shows about 69,000 distinct CDR3 sequences, with approximately 35% occurring only once. Documented time point: patch test 1, 2 weeks after DPC sensitization. This sample's treatment: therapeutic diphenylcyclopropenone sensitization with weekly scalp DPC. This CDR3 is 21 amino acids long. Germline CDR1 reads SGHAT; CDR2 reads FQNNGV. Trimming removed 2 bases from V and 2 bases from J; junction bases left unmatched: 14.

This sequence joins TRBV11-2 and TRBJ2-3; the match to TRBD2 covers 15 bases. The clonotype was recovered from a man aged 35 to 55 with alopecia areata. Some clones in this sample may be carry-over from other donors' samples. Sequences were derived from whole blood, sampled in connection with sensitization to the hapten diphenylcyclopropenone (DPC). The CDR3 DNA reads as TGTGCCAGCAGCTTATTGGGACTAGCGGGAGGACAATCCTCGTACACAGATACGCAGTATTTT. This encodes CASSLLGLAGGQSSYTDTQYF.